Below, 23 T cell receptor beta chains from the same sample are listed, as sequenced in a study of shared clonotypes between healthy human individuals. Produced via immunoSEQ multiplex PCR; TCRdb's table is partial and in-frame only. The repertoire consists of approximately 940,000 clones, with less than 85% occurring once and the leading ten covering about 1.5%. The sequenced material came from memory CD4+ T cells sorted from blood. Subset reported: CD45RA-negative fraction. Every receptor here comes from a man between 18 and 35 years old in good health.

The V gene is TRBV7-2, the J gene TRBJ2-2; TRBD1 matches at 10 bases. V was pared by 2 bases and J by 6 bases, with 6 bases of the junction left unmatched. Germline values: CDR1 SGHTA, CDR2 FQGNSA. The CDR3 is 16 residues long. Here the CDR3 reads CASSLIGTGVPGELFF. Here the CDR3 DNA reads TGTGCCAGCAGCTTAATCGGGACAGGGGTTCCCGGGGAGCTGTTTTTT.

V is TRBV30 and J is TRBJ1-6, with TRBD1 matching 8 bases. The V and J ends lost 4 bases and 8 bases, in that order; junction bases with no gene match: 4. CDR1 and CDR2 (germline): GTSNPN, SVGIG (reference sequence). The CDR3 loop spans 13 amino acids. This CDR3 is CAWMGDRYSPLHF. CDR3 nucleotides: TGTGCCTGGATGGGGGACAGGTATTCACCCCTCCACTTT.

The gene calls are TRBV6-5 and TRBJ2-7; 7 bases match TRBD2. Germline V gene sequence: CDR1 MNHEY, CDR2 SVGAGI. The CDR3 has 15 residues. J lost 4 bases, V lost 0 bases, and 6 bases had no gene match. The CDR3 DNA sequence: TGTGCCAGCAGTTACTCCCTAGCGGAAATTTACGAGCAGTACTTC. This translates into CASSYSLAEIYEQYF.

V usage is TRBV5-1 and J usage is TRBJ2-7; D is possibly TRBD1 or TRBD2 (5 bases each). The CDR3 loop spans 12 amino acids. Deletions cut 4 bases from V and 3 bases from J, with 8 bases between. Germline CDR1 and CDR2: SGHRS and YFSETQ. In nucleotides, the CDR3 is TGCGCCAGCAGCGGGACGGTCTACGAGCAGTACTTC. It yields the protein CASSGTVYEQYF.

The sample holds a few counts of this clone. The chain has TRBV29-1 and TRBJ2-5; 7 positions match TRBD1. Per germline, CDR1 SQVTM and CDR2 ANQGSEA. J was trimmed by 4 bases and V by 6 bases; bases with no gene match: 5. There are 12 residues in the CDR3. The CDR3 nucleotides are TGCAGCGTCGCTGCAGGGGGAGAGACCCAGTACTTC. Amino acids: CSVAAGGETQYF.

This chain links TRBV11-2 with TRBJ1-3; D unclear. The V and J ends lost 4 bases and 0 bases respectively, with 13 bases between them. In germline, CDR1 is SGHAT, CDR2 FQNNGV. The CDR3 contains 16 residues. CDR3 in amino acids: CASSSRWGTSGNTIYF. CDR3 sequence (DNA): TGTGCCAGCAGCTCCCGATGGGGAACCTCTGGAAACACCATATATTTT.

The V and J genes are TRBV28 and TRBJ2-6; 7 bases fit TRBD2. The germline CDR1 and CDR2 sequences are MDHEN and SYDVKM. Trimming took 0 bases from V and 1 from J; bases not matched to a gene: 0. This CDR3 spans 16 amino acids. The CDR3 sequence is CASSLWGGSGANVLTF. The DNA of the CDR3 is TGTGCCAGCAGTTTATGGGGAGGGTCTGGGGCCAACGTCCTGACTTTC.

CDR3 loop: CASSKSGYEQYF. The CDR3 DNA is TGTGCCAGCAGCAAGTCGGGCTACGAGCAGTACTTC. V and J are TRBV14 and TRBJ2-7; D is undetermined. CDR3 length: 12 residues. V lost 5 bases to trimming and J lost 3 bases, with 8 bases between them. Germline V CDR1 and CDR2: SGHDN, FVKESK.

The chain employs TRBV7-9 and TRBJ2-5; 7 nucleotides line up with TRBD1. CDR1 is SEHNR, CDR2 FQNEAQ, per germline (reference sequence). The trim removed 6 bases at V and 0 bases at J, leaving 16 bases unmatched. This CDR3 region has 18 residues. CDR3 bases: TGTGCCAGCAGGGGGGATCCGGGACAGCTTTTGTACCAAGAGACCCAGTACTTC. It specifies CASRGDPGQLLYQETQYF.

This clone appeared a few times. The chain carries TRBV7-2 and TRBJ2-7; the D is unclear. CDR1 is SGHTA and CDR2 is FQGNSA in the germline V gene. The CDR3 sequence is 12 residues long. V shed 2 bases and J shed 2 bases, with 4 bases lying between them. This chain's CDR3 is CASSLSTYEQYF. The CDR3, as DNA: TGTGCCAGCAGCTTATCGACCTACGAGCAGTACTTC.

The chain uses TRBV11-2 and TRBJ1-3; no reliable D call. This CDR3 has 14 residues. From germline, CDR1 is SGHAT and CDR2 FQNNGV. V lost 5 bases to trimming and J lost 0 bases, with 8 bases between them. DNA of the CDR3: TGTGCCAGCAGCCCAATGAGCTCTGGAAACACCATATATTTT. Protein: CASSPMSSGNTIYF.

This sequence joins TRBV28 and TRBJ2-7; D not certain. The CDR3 runs 13 residues. The ends were cut back, 3 bases at V and 6 bases at J, with 12 bases in the middle. Germline V gene data show CDR1 as MDHEN and CDR2 as SYDVKM. The CDR3 loop reads CASSLVQSAEQYF. The DNA for the CDR3 is TGTGCCAGCAGTTTGGTACAGTCCGCCGAGCAGTACTTC.

This sequence joins TRBV5-6 and TRBJ1-3; tentatively, D is TRBD1 (6 bases). V was pared by 2 bases and J by 10 bases, with 19 bases between. This CDR3 contains 15 residues. Germline CDR1 SGHDT, CDR2 YYEEEE. The CDR3 DNA sequence: TGTGCCAGCAGCTTATTTGCAGGGGCGAGTGCTACCATATATTTT. Its translation: CASSLFAGASATIYF.

The gene calls are TRBV6-6 and TRBJ1-1; no firm D call. Germline V lookup: CDR1 MNHNY, CDR2 SVGAGI (reference sequence). This CDR3 has 13 residues. The germline V and J ends were trimmed by 6 bases and 1 base, with 9 bases remaining between them. CDR3 protein: CASRSDGNTEAFF. For the CDR3, the DNA is TGTGCCAGCAGATCGGACGGGAACACTGAAGCTTTCTTT.

About this clone: Other DNA sequences of this sample code for an identical CDR3. CDR3 in amino acids: CAWSPGLQETQYF. CDR3 DNA: TGTGCCTGGAGCCCCGGACTGCAAGAGACCCAGTACTTC. The chain is built from TRBV30 and TRBJ2-5; maybe TRBD2 (5 bases). The V end was cut by 3 bases, the J end by 2 bases, with 10 bases between. The CDR3 spans 13 residues. Per germline, CDR1 GTSNPN and CDR2 SVGIG (reference sequence). The whole variable domain, filled in from reference TRBV30 and TRBJ2-5, reads SQTIHQWPATLVQPVGSPLSLECTVEGTSNPNLYWYRQAAGRGLQLLFYSVGIGQISSEVPQNLSASRPQDRQFILSSKKLLLSDSGFYLCAWSPGLQETQYFGPGTRLLVL.

The chain has TRBV6-5 and TRBJ1-4, with TRBD1 as a possible D gene (5 bases). The CDR3 consists of 13 residues. Germline V gene lookup returns CDR1 MNHEY and CDR2 SVGAGI. With 5 bases removed from V and 10 bases from J, the gap between germline ends came to 14 bases. This CDR3 reads CASSRSGTIKLFF. In nucleotides, the CDR3 is TGTGCCAGCAGTCGCTCCGGGACTATAAAACTGTTTTTT.

The gene calls are TRBV18 and TRBJ1-2; the D gene is possibly TRBD1 (5 bases). The V gene lost 2 bases and the J gene lost 4 bases, with 14 bases spanning the gap. The CDR3 length is 15 residues. Per germline, CDR1 KGHSH and CDR2 LQKENI. In DNA, the CDR3 is TGTGCCAGCTCACCAGAAGCAGGGACGGCCTATGGCTACACCTTC. Amino acids: CASSPEAGTAYGYTF.

The chain employs TRBV2 and TRBJ2-7; 7 bases fit TRBD1. Germline CDR1 SNHLY, CDR2 FYNNEI. The CDR3 covers 14 residues. The V and J ends lost 5 bases and 5 bases, in that order; junction bases with no gene match: 9. The CDR3 reads CASSRDRGSNEQYF. The CDR3 nucleotides read TGTGCCAGCAGTCGGGACAGAGGGTCCAACGAGCAGTACTTC. Using reference TRBV2 and TRBJ2-7 for the parts outside the CDR3, the full variable domain is EPEVTQTPSHQVTQMGQEVILRCVPISNHLYFYWYRQILGQKVEFLVSFYNNEISEKSEIFDDQFSVERPDGSNFTLKIRSTKLEDSAMYFCASSRDRGSNEQYFGPGTRLTVT.

This clone showed up just a few times. The chain combines TRBV25-1 with TRBJ2-7, with D possibly being TRBD1 (5 bases). The CDR3 totals 12 residues. Germline V CDR1 and CDR2: MGHDK, SYGVNS. The ends were cut back, 6 bases at V and 5 bases at J, with 11 bases in the middle. CDR3 loop: CASSDFRDEQYF. The CDR3 nucleotides are TGTGCCAGCAGCGATTTCAGGGACGAGCAGTACTTC.

The chain employs TRBV4-1 and TRBJ2-7; no firm D call. Per the germline V gene, CDR1 is MGHRA and CDR2 is YSYEKL. Trimming took 0 bases from V and 9 from J, leaving 12 bases between them. The CDR3 length is 13 residues. In nucleotides, the CDR3 is TGCGCCAGCAGCCAAGACAGAGACCTGGGGCAGTACTTC. Translation: CASSQDRDLGQYF.

This clone came up a few times. This same CDR3 is encoded by further DNA sequences in the sample. The chain joins TRBV19 to TRBJ1-1; unclear D gene. The germline V and J ends were trimmed by 3 bases and 1 base, with 6 bases remaining between them. From germline, CDR1 is LNHDA and CDR2 SQIVND (reference sequence). The CDR3 covers 13 residues. DNA for the CDR3: TGTGCCAGTAGTATGCGGGGGAACACTGAAGCTTTCTTT. It translates to CASSMRGNTEAFF.

The V call is TRBV7-2, the J call TRBJ2-4; D uncertain. This CDR3 spans 12 amino acids. The ends were cut back, 2 bases at V and 13 bases at J, with 12 bases in the middle. In germline, CDR1 is SGHTA, CDR2 FQGNSA. CDR3 coding DNA: TGTGCCAGCAGCTTAAGTGGGGTCCTCCAGTACTTC. Its protein is CASSLSGVLQYF. The full variable domain, rest sourced from reference TRBV7-2 and TRBJ2-4, is GAGVSQSPSNKVTEKGKDVELRCDPISGHTALYWYRQSLGQGLEFLIYFQGNSAPDKSGLPSDRFSAERTGGSVSTLTIQRTQQEDSAVYLCASSLSGVLQYFGAGTRLSVL.

On this clone: An end of the junction does not agree with germline; a read error may underlie this. The CDR3 region has the DNA TGTGCCAGCAATTGGCCCCTGAAAACTGAAGCTTTCTTT. Translating gives CASNWPLKTEAFF. This sequence joins TRBV6-6 and TRBJ1-1; D unclear. The CDR3 extends over 13 amino acids. Germline lookup yields CDR1 MNHNY and CDR2 SVGAGI (reference sequence).